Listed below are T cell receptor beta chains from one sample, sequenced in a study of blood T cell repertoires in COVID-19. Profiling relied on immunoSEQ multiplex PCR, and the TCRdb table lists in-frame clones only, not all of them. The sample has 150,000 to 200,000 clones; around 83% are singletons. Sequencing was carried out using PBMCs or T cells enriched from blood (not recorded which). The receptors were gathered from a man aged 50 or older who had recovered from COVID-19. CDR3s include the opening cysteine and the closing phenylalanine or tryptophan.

CASSPREGIGNQPQHF	TRBJ1-5	TRBV11-2
CAHADGQGKNTEAFF	TRBJ1-1	TRBV10-3
CASSYGQGRETQYF	TRBJ2-5	TRBV5-1
CASSQDSWGQTYEQYF	TRBJ2-7	TRBV4-1
CASREGSTNEKLFF	TRBJ1-4	TRBV6-5
CASSPWTGYDEQFF	TRBJ2-1	TRBV5-4
CATGQGAIDTQYF	TRBJ2-3	TRBV6-5
CASSKNRGPGYTF	TRBJ1-2	TRBV3-1/TRBV3-2
CASSLRQQPEAFF	TRBJ1-1	TRBV3-1/TRBV3-2
CSVSTATRGDTQYF	TRBJ2-3	TRBV29-1
CASSQRTSSQETQYF	TRBJ2-5	TRBV14
CASRSIRGTNEKLFF	TRBJ1-4	TRBV2
CASSGQLGNTIYF	TRBJ1-3	TRBV12-3/TRBV12-4
CASSQVGGGGTEAFF	TRBJ1-1	TRBV3-1/TRBV3-2
CASSLVSGGSDTQYF	TRBJ2-3	TRBV7-6
CATSKPGTGLGETQYF	TRBJ2-5	TRBV15